The T cell receptor beta chain described here comes from a study of T cell clonotyping in hematopoietic cell transplantation (dated by TCRdb to about 2021). Broadly, across the study: Pretransplant recipient samples were obtained after cytoreduction. A total of 150 or so blood samples were gathered in the study from around 40 consecutive transplant recipients along with their related donors. Patient recruitment ran from September 2015 to early 2017, and follow-up continued until late 2020 or death.

The study at large found these results: The sample size was limited, and CD4 and CD8 repertoire contributions could not be separated because cells were not sorted. After transplant, TCR diversity in recipients dropped, and pathologically expanded clonotypes climbed progressively between day 30 and day 180. Overlap with donor repertoires was found for only a small fraction of recipient repertoires, with over 95% found to appear de novo at the given depth. Broader TCR repertoire diversity after transplant was predicted by Inverse Simpson Index values from donors and from recipients before transplant.

The meaning of the sample's time point label: recipient sample about 28 days before transplant, after cytoreduction. Recipient blood was collected about 28 days before transplant and at days 30, 100 and 180 after transplant. Nuclei Lysis Solution was used to extract genomic DNA from fresh or cryopreserved unfractionated peripheral blood mononuclear cells. With the immunoSEQ assay, which is a bias-controlled multiplex PCR relying on V- and J-specific primers, TCR beta CDR3 regions were amplified from genomic DNA. A proprietary barcode and Illumina adapter sequences were added to the CDR3 amplicons in a second PCR step. An Illumina MiSeq instrument was used to sequence the CDR3 libraries. Processing in the source paper ran as follows. Export and quality control were done with immunoSEQ Analyzer 3.0, while downstream analyses used R Bioconductor and Immunarch. Only productive rearrangements in the normalized downsampled data set were used to calculate repertoire metrics. Pathologically expanded clonotypes were defined as those larger than 5 templates in the normalized cohort. The Inverse Simpson Index served as the measure of repertoire diversity. CMV-specificity analyses were carried out on the non-normalized data set to capture all clonotypes. TCRdb mirrors the immuneACCESS table, restricted to in-frame sequences. Some clones are absent from its copies; in checked studies, under half trace to an unresolved V gene, and the reason for the others is unknown. The DNA was the basis for D and trimming; V, J and clone size are from that table. The sample contains about 49,000 clones, just over 85% of them found a single time. The ten biggest clones cover just under 6% of the sample.

With regard to this clone: The antigen it binds to is not known. Base-call qualities are not available, and no considerably larger clone is one nucleotide away.

The clonotype comes from a man in his sixties with biphenotypic leukemia. Some clones in this sample may be carry-over from other donors' samples. Here the sequenced sample was peripheral blood mononuclear cells, taken before stem cell transplant.

The CDR3 in this case is CASSSWSTYEQYF. The nucleotide sequence is given as TGTGCCAGCAGTTCCTGGTCAACCTACGAGCAGTACTTC. The sequence is built from TRBV27 and TRBJ2-7, with an unclear D gene assignment. V is shortened by 4 bases, J by 2 bases, and the region joining them spans 9 bases. CDR1 and CDR2 are read off the germline V gene (reference sequence) as MNHEY and SMNVEV. Its CDR3 holds 13 amino acids, cysteine through phenylalanine. The retained sequence is limited to the CDR3, 39 bases, with the frame set at the first base.